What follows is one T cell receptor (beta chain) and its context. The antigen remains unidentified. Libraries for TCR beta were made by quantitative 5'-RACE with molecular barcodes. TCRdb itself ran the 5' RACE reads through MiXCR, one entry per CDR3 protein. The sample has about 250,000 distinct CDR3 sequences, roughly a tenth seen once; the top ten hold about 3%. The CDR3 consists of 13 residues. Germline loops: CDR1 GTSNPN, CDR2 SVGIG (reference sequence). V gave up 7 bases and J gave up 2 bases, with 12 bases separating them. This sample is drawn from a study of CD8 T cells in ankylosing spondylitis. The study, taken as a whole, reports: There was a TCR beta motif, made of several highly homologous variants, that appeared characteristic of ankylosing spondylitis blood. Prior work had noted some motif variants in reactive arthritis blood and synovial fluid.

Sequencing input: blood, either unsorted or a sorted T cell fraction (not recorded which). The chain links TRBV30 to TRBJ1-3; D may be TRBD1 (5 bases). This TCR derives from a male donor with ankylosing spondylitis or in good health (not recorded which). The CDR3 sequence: CASDRGTGNTIYF. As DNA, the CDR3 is TGTGCCTCCGATAGGGGTACTGGAAACACCATATATTTT.